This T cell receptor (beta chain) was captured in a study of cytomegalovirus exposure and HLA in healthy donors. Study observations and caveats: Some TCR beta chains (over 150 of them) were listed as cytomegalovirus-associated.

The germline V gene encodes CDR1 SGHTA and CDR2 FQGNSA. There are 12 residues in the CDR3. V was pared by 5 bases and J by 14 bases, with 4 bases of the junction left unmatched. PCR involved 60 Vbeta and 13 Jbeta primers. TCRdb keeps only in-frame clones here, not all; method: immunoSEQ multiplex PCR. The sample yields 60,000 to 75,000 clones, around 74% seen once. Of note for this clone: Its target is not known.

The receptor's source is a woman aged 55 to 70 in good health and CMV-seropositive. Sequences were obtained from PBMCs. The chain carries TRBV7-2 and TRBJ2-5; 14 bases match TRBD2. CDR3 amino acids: CASSQTSGGGYF. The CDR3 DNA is TGTGCCAGCAGCCAGACTAGCGGGGGGGGTTACTTC.